The next 15 T cell receptor beta chains were all read from a single sample in a study of technical replicates of blood from a few donors. Sequenced by immunoSEQ multiplex PCR; TCRdb stores in-frame clones only, minus some. The sample shows more than 90,000 clones, about 95% of them seen only once. The sample was T cells isolated from PBMCs. The receptor set was obtained from a human donor in good health.

Only one count was recorded for this clone. This sequence joins TRBV5-1 and TRBJ2-7; D perhaps matches TRBD2 (5 bases). The CDR3 runs 17 residues. Germline loops: CDR1 SGHRS, CDR2 YFSETQ. Trimming shortened V by 2 bases and J by 0 bases, and 18 bases separated the two germline ends. The CDR3: CASSFGPQRESSYEQYF. In DNA, the CDR3 is TGCGCCAGCAGCTTTGGACCCCAACGGGAAAGCTCCTACGAGCAGTACTTC.

The chain employs TRBV7-2 and TRBJ2-3, with 11 positions matching TRBD2. Unmatched junction bases numbered 5, after V lost 5 bases and J lost 1 base. Per the germline V gene, CDR1 is SGHTA and CDR2 is FQGNSA. There are 16 residues in the CDR3. The CDR3 sequence is CASSPSGGWGTDTQYF. Here the CDR3 DNA reads TGTGCCAGCAGCCCTAGCGGGGGGTGGGGCACAGATACGCAGTATTTT.

In its sample, this clone was seen once. The chain has TRBV5-1 and TRBJ1-2, with unresolved D. Per germline, CDR1 SGHRS and CDR2 YFSETQ. The CDR3 extends over 14 amino acids. The ends were cut back, 0 bases at V and 7 bases at J, with 13 bases in the middle. The CDR3 DNA reads TGCGCCAGCAGCTTGGGTGACGACATCTCTGGCTACACCTTC. It is translated as CASSLGDDISGYTF.

In its sample, this clone was seen once. The CDR3 loop is CASSYPPYEQYF. The CDR3 nucleotides are TGTGCCAGCAGTTACCCCCCTTACGAGCAGTACTTC. V and J are TRBV6-5 and TRBJ2-7, with unresolved D. The germline V and J ends were trimmed by 2 bases and 4 bases, with 6 bases remaining between them. There are 12 residues in the CDR3. Per the germline V gene, CDR1 is MNHEY and CDR2 is SVGAGI.

The chain uses TRBV9 and TRBJ2-1; 9 bases align to TRBD1. Per germline, CDR1 SGDLS and CDR2 YYNGEE. This CDR3 is built from 15 residues. V was clipped by 4 bases and J by 4 bases; unmatched bases: 6. CDR3 residues: CASSPWTGEYNEQFF. The CDR3 coding sequence is TGTGCCAGCAGCCCTTGGACAGGGGAGTACAATGAGCAGTTCTTC.

CDR3 region: CASITRGTNEKLFF. CDR3 coding DNA: TGTGCCAGCATTACCAGGGGGACTAATGAAAAACTGTTTTTT. The rearrangement joins TRBV28 to TRBJ1-4; 7 bases map to TRBD1. This CDR3 comprises 14 residues. V shed 7 bases, J shed 2 bases, and the junction held 4 bases outside the gene matches. Germline V gives CDR1 MDHEN, CDR2 SYDVKM.

V usage is TRBV5-8 and J usage is TRBJ2-4; no definite D call. Germline assignment: CDR1 SGHTS and CDR2 YDEGEE. V shed 0 bases and J shed 0 bases, with 4 bases lying between them. The CDR3 loop spans 14 amino acids. Here the CDR3 reads CASSLGLAKNIQYF. The CDR3 nucleotides are TGTGCCAGCAGCTTGGGTCTAGCCAAAAACATTCAGTACTTC.

The rearrangement links TRBV27 to TRBJ1-2; TRBD1 might be the D (6 bases). Between the trimmed V and J ends, which lost 8 bases and 7 bases, there was a span of 17 bases. CDR1 is MNHEY, CDR2 SMNVEV, per germline (reference sequence). The length of the CDR3 is 13 residues. The CDR3 region is CASSGTPFIGYTF. The CDR3 nucleotides read TGTGCCAGCTCCGGGACACCCTTTATTGGCTACACCTTC.

The V and J genes are TRBV10-1 and TRBJ2-2; D not certain. This CDR3 region has 12 residues. Trimming took 5 bases from V and 3 from J, leaving 4 bases between them. The germline CDR1 and CDR2 sequences are WNHNN and SYGVQD (reference sequence). Written as DNA, the CDR3 is TGCGCCAGCAGTCTTTACACCGGGGAGCTGTTTTTT. It is translated as CASSLYTGELFF.

This sequence joins TRBV5-4 and TRBJ2-5, with a weak D call TRBD2 (5 bases). From germline, CDR1 is SGHNT and CDR2 YYREEE (reference sequence). The CDR3 consists of 13 residues. Trimming left V 1 base short and J 4 bases short, with 8 bases between. The CDR3 spells CASSLYGIETQYF. CDR3 bases: TGTGCCAGCAGCTTGTACGGGATAGAGACCCAGTACTTC. Variable domain in full (rest from reference TRBV5-4 and TRBJ2-5): ETGVTQSPTHLIKTRGQQVTLRCSSQSGHNTVSWYQQALGQGPQFIFQYYREEENGRGNFPPRFSGLQFPNYSSELNVNALELDDSALYLCASSLYGIETQYFGPGTRLLVL.

The chain links TRBV14 to TRBJ2-1; D gene ambiguous. The CDR3 is 18 residues long. The V gene lost 1 base and the J gene lost 0 bases, with 16 bases spanning the gap. Germline V gene data show CDR1 as SGHDN and CDR2 as FVKESK. The CDR3, as DNA: TGTGCCAGCAGCCAAGTTCTCATAAGTTTGAGCTCCTACAATGAGCAGTTCTTC. Translating it yields CASSQVLISLSSYNEQFF.

The chain links TRBV9 to TRBJ1-1; tentatively, D is TRBD1 (6 bases). Germline V gene data show CDR1 as SGDLS and CDR2 as YYNGEE. The CDR3 runs to 13 residues. Trimming removed 0 bases from V and 7 bases from J, with 10 bases in between. CDR3 sequence (DNA): TGTGCCAGCAGCGTAGGTCACAGGGATGAAGCTTTCTTT. Translation gives CASSVGHRDEAFF.

The V gene is TRBV10-1, the J gene TRBJ2-7; 8 bases agree with TRBD1. The CDR3 spans 13 residues. The J segment lost 5 bases and the V segment lost 5 bases, leaving 5 bases of the junction unmatched. CDR1 WNHNN and CDR2 SYGVQD come from the germline V gene (reference sequence). The CDR3 region has the DNA TGCGCCAGCAGTTCAGGACAGGGTAACGAGCAGTACTTC. Amino acids: CASSSGQGNEQYF.

V is TRBV21-1 and J is TRBJ2-7; the table gives TRBD1 as D, unverified against the DNA. TRBV21-1 is recorded as a pseudogene. The CDR3 has 16 residues. As DNA, the CDR3 is TGTGCCAGCAGCAAAGTGCGGACAGGGAATTGGAACGAGCAGTACTTC. Amino acid sequence: CASSKVRTGNWNEQYF.

The V call is TRBV7-2, the J call TRBJ2-3, with D possibly TRBD2 on 5 matching bases. The germline V gene has CDR1 SGHTA and CDR2 FQGNSA. V lost 5 bases to trimming and J lost 0 bases, with 15 bases between them. The CDR3 loop spans 16 amino acids. Here the CDR3 DNA reads TGTGCCAGCAGCGGTCCTAGCACCCCGAGCACAGATACGCAGTATTTT. Its translation: CASSGPSTPSTDTQYF.